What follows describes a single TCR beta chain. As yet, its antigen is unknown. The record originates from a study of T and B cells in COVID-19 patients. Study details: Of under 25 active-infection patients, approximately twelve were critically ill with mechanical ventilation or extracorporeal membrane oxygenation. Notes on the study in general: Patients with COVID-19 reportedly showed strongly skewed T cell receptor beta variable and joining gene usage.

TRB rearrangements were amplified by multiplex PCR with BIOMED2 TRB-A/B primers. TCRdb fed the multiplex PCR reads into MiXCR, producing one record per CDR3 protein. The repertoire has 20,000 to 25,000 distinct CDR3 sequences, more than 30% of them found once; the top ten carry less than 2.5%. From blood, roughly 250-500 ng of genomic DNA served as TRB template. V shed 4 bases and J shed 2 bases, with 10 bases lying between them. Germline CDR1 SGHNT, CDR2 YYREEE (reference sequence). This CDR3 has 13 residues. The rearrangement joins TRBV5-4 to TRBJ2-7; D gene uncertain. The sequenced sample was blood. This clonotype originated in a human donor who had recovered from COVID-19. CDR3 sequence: CASSPDGAYEQYF. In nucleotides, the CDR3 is TGTGCCAGCAGCCCCGACGGAGCCTACGAGCAGTACTTC.